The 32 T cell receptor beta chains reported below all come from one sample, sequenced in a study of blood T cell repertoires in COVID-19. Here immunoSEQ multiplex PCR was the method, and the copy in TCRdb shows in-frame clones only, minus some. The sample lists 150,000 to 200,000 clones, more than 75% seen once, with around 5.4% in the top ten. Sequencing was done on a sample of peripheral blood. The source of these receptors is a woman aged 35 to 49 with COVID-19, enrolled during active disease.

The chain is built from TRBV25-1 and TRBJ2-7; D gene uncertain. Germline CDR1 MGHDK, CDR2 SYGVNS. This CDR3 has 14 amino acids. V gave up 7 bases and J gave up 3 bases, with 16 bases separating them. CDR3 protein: CASKTGGNYYEQYF. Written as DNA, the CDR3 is TGTGCCAGCAAAACCGGCGGTAACTACTACGAGCAGTACTTC.

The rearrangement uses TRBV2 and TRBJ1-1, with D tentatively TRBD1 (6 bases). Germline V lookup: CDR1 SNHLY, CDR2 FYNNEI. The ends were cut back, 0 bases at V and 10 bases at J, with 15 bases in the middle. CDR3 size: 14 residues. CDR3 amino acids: CASSEATVRGSAFF. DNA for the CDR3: TGTGCCAGCAGTGAAGCGACGGTCAGGGGATCAGCTTTCTTT.

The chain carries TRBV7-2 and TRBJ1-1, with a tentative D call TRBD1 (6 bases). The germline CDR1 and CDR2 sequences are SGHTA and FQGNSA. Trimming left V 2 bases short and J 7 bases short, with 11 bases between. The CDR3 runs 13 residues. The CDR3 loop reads CASSLKGQREAFF. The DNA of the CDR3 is TGTGCCAGCAGCTTAAAAGGACAGCGTGAAGCTTTCTTT. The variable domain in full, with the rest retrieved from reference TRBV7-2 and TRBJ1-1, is GAGVSQSPSNKVTEKGKDVELRCDPISGHTALYWYRQSLGQGLEFLIYFQGNSAPDKSGLPSDRFSAERTGGSVSTLTIQRTQQEDSAVYLCASSLKGQREAFFGQGTRLTVV.

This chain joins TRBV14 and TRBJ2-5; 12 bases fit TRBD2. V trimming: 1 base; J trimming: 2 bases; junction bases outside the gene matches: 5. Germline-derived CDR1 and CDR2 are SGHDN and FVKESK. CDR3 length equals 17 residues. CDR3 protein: CASSQGGTSGFQETQYF. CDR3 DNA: TGTGCCAGCAGCCAAGGCGGGACTAGCGGGTTTCAAGAGACCCAGTACTTC.

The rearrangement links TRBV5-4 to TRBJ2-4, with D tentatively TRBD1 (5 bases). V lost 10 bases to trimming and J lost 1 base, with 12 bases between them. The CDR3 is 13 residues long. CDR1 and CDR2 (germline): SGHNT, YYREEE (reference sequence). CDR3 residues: CAVGVQAKNIQYF. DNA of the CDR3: TGTGCCGTAGGGGTTCAGGCCAAAAACATTCAGTACTTC.

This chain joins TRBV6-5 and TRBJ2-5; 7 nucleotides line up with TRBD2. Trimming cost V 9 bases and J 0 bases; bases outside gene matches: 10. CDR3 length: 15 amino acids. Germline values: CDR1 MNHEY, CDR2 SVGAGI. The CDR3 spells CASSSGAGYQETQYF. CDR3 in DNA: TGTGCCAGTTCGTCAGGAGCGGGATACCAAGAGACCCAGTACTTC.

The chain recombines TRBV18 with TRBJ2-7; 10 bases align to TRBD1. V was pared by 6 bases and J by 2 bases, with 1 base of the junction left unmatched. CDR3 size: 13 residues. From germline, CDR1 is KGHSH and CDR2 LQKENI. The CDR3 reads CASSGQGAYEQYF. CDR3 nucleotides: TGTGCCAGCTCCGGACAGGGGGCCTACGAGCAGTACTTC.

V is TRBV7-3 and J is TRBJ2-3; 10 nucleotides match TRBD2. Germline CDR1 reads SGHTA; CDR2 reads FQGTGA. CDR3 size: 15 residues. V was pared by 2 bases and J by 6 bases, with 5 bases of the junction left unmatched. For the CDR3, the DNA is TGTGCCAGCAGCTTACAAGCGGGGGGGTTGGATACGCAGTATTTT. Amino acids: CASSLQAGGLDTQYF.

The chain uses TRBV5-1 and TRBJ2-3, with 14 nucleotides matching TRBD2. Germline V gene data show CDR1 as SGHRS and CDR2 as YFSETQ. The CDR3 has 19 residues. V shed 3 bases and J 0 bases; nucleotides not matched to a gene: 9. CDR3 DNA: TGCGCCAGCAGCTCCTCGACTAGCGGGAGGGGTGTCAGCACAGATACGCAGTATTTT. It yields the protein CASSSSTSGRGVSTDTQYF.

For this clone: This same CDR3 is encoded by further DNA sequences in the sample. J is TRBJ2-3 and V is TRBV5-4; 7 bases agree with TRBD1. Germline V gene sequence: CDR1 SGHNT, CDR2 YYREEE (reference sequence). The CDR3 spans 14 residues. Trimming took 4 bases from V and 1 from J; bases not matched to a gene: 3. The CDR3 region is CASSPGQGTDTQYF. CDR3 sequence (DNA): TGTGCCAGCAGCCCCGGACAGGGCACAGATACGCAGTATTTT.

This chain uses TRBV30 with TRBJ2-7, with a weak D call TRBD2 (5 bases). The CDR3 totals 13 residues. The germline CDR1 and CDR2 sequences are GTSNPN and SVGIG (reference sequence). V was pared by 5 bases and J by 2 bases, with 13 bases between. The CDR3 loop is CAWSRTEAYEQYF. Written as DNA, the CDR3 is TGTGCCTGGTCACGGACTGAGGCCTACGAGCAGTACTTC.

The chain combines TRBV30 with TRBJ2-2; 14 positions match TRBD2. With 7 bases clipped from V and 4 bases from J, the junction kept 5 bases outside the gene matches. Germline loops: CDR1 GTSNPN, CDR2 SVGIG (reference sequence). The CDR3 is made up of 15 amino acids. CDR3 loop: CASRLAGGRTGELFF. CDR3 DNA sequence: TGTGCCTCGAGACTAGCGGGAGGGCGCACCGGGGAGCTGTTTTTT.

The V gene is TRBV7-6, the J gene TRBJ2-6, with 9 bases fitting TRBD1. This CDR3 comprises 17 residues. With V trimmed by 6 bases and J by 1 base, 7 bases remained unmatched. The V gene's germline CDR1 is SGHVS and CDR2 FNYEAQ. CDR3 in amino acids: CASRDGTGYSGANVLTF. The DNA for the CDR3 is TGTGCCAGCAGGGATGGGACAGGGTATTCTGGGGCCAACGTCCTGACTTTC.

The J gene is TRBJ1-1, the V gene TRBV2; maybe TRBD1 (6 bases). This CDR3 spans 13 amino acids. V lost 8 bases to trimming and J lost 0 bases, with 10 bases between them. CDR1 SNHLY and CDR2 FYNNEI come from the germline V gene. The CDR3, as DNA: TGTGCCAGCTTGACAGGAATGAACACTGAAGCTTTCTTT. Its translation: CASLTGMNTEAFF.

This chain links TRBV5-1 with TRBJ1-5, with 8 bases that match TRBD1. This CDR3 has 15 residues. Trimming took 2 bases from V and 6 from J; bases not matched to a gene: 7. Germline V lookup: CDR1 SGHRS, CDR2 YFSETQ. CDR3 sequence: CASSLQGGQGQPQHF. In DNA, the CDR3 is TGCGCCAGCAGCTTACAGGGGGGTCAAGGTCAGCCCCAGCATTTT.

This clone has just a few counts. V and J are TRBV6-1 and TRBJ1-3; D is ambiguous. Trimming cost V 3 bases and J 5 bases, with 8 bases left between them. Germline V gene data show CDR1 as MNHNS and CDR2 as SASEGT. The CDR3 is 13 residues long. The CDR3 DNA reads TGTGCCAGCAGTGAGACCGACAGAAACACCATATATTTT. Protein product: CASSETDRNTIYF.

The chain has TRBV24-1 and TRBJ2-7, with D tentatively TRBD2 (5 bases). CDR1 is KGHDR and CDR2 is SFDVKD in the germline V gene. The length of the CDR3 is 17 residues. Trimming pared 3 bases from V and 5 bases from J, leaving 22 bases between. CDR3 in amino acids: CATSDPDQLDSFDEQYF. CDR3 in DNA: TGTGCCACCAGTGATCCCGACCAACTAGATTCTTTTGACGAGCAGTACTTC.

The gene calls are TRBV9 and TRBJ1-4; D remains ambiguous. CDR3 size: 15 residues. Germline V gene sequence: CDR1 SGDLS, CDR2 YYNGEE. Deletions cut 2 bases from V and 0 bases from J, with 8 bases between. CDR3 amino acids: CASSVGSTTNEKLFF. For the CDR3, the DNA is TGTGCCAGCAGCGTGGGCTCTACAACTAATGAAAAACTGTTTTTT. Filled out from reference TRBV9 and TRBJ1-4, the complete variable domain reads DSGVTQTPKHLITATGQRVTLRCSPRSGDLSVYWYQQSLDQGLQFLIQYYNGEERAKGNILERFSAQQFPDLHSELNLSSLELGDSALYFCASSVGSTTNEKLFFGSGTQLSVL.

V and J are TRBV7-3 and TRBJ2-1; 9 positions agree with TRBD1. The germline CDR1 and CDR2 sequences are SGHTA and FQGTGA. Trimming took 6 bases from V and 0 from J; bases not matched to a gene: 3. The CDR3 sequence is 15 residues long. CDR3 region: CASRAQGASYNEQFF. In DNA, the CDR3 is TGTGCCAGCAGAGCACAGGGGGCCTCCTACAATGAGCAGTTCTTC.

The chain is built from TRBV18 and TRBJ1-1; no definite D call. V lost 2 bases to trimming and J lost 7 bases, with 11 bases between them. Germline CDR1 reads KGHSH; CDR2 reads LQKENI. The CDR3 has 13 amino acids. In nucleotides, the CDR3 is TGTGCCAGCTCACCAACGGGGATCGATGAAGCTTTCTTT. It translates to CASSPTGIDEAFF. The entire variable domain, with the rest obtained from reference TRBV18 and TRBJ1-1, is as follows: NAGVMQNPRHLVRRRGQEARLRCSPMKGHSHVYWYRQLPEEGLKFMVYLQKENIIDESGMPKERFSAEFPKEGPSILRIQQVVRGDSAAYFCASSPTGIDEAFFGQGTRLTVV.

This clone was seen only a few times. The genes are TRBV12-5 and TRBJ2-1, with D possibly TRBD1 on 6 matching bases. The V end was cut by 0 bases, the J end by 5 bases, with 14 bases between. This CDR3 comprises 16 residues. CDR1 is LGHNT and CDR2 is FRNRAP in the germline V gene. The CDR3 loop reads CASGLVEGVYDNEQFF. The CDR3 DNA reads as TGTGCTAGTGGTTTGGTTGAGGGGGTGTATGACAATGAGCAGTTCTTC.

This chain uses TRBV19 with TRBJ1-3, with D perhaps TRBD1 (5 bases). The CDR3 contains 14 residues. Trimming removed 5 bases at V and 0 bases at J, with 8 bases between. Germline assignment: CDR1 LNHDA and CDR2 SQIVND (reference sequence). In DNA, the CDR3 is TGTGCCAGTAGTCTCCAGGGCTCTGGAAACACCATATATTTT. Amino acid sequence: CASSLQGSGNTIYF. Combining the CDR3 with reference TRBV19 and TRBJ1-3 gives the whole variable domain DGGITQSPKYLFRKEGQNVTLSCEQNLNHDAMYWYRQDPGQGLRLIYYSQIVNDFQKGDIAEGYSVSREKKESFPLTVTSAQKNPTAFYLCASSLQGSGNTIYFGEGSWLTVV.

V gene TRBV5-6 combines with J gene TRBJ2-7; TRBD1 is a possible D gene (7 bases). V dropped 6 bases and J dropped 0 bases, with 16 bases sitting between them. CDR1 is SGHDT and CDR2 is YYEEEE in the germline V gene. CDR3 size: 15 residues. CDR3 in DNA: TGTGCCAGCACCCAGGGGGGTGGGGTCTCCTACGAGCAGTACTTC. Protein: CASTQGGGVSYEQYF.

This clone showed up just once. The CDR3 sequence is CASAGTGFSGELFF. The CDR3 DNA is TGTGCCAGCGCCGGGACAGGGTTTTCCGGGGAGCTGTTTTTT. The chain joins TRBV9 to TRBJ2-2, with 9 bases lining up with TRBD1. Germline V CDR1 and CDR2: SGDLS, YYNGEE. The CDR3 totals 14 residues. The trim removed 7 bases at V and 6 bases at J, leaving 7 bases unmatched.

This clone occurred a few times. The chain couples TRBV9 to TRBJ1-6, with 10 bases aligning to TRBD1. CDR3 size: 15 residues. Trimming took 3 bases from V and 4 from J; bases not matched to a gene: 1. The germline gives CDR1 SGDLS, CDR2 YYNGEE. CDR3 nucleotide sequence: TGTGCCAGCAGCGGACAGGGGGCGTATAATTCACCCCTCCACTTT. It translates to CASSGQGAYNSPLHF.

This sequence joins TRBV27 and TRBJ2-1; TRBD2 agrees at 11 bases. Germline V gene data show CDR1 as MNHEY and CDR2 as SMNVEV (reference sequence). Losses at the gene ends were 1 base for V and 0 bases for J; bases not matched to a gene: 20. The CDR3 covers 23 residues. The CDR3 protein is CASSLWAGVPGLAAPSSYNEQFF. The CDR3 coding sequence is TGTGCCAGCAGTTTATGGGCAGGGGTTCCGGGACTAGCGGCCCCGAGCTCCTACAATGAGCAGTTCTTC.

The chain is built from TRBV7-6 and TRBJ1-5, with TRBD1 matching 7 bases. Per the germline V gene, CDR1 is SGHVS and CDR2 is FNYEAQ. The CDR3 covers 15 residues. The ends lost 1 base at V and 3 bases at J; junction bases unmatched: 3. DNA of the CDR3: TGTGCCAGCAGCTTAGGGGACAGTATCAATCAGCCCCAGCATTTT. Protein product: CASSLGDSINQPQHF.

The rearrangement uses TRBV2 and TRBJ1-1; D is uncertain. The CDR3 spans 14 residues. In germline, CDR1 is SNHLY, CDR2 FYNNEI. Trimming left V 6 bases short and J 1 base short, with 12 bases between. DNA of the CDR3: TGTGCCAGCAGGACTAAGGGCAGGAACACTGAAGCTTTCTTT. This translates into CASRTKGRNTEAFF.

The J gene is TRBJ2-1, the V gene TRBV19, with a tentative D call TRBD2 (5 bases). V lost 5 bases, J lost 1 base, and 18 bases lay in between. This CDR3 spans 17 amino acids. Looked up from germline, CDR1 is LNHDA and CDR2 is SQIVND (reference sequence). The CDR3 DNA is TGTGCCAGTAGTCCCGAGGGTGAGGGTAGGTCCTACAATGAGCAGTTCTTC. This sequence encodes CASSPEGEGRSYNEQFF.

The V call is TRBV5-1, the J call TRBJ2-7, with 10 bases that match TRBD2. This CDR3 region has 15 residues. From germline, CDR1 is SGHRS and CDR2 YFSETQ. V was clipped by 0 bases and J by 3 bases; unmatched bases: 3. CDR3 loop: CASSLGLAGIYEQYF. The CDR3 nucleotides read TGCGCCAGCAGCTTGGGACTAGCGGGCATCTACGAGCAGTACTTC.

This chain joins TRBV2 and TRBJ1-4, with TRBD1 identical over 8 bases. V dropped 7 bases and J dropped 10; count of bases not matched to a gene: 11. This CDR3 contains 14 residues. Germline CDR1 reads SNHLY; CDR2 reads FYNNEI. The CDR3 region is CASTSDGQGVKLFF. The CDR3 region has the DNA TGTGCCAGCACTTCGGACGGACAGGGCGTAAAACTGTTTTTT.

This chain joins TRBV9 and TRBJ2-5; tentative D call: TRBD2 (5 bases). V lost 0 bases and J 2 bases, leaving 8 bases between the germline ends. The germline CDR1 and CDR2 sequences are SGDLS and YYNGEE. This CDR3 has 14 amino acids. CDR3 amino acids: CASSVAGRQETQYF. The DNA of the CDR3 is TGTGCCAGCAGCGTAGCTGGGAGACAAGAGACCCAGTACTTC.